The 18 T cell receptor beta chains given below trace back to one sample, sequenced in a study of blood T cell repertoires in COVID-19. Method: immunoSEQ multiplex PCR; TCRdb's copy keeps in-frame clones and lacks some. Here the sample spans a few hundred thousand clones, approximately 88% being singletons. The specimen was PBMCs or T cells enriched from blood (not recorded which). The source of these receptors is a woman aged 40 to 55 with acute COVID-19.

V gene TRBV7-2 combines with J gene TRBJ2-5, with D possibly being TRBD2 (6 bases). The CDR3 is 15 residues long. With 4 bases removed from V and 5 bases from J, the gap between germline ends came to 17 bases. Germline lookup yields CDR1 SGHTA and CDR2 FQGNSA. DNA for the CDR3: TGTGCCAGCAGCTCCGAGGCTAGCGCCAGGGAGACCCAGTACTTC. Amino acids: CASSSEASARETQYF.

The rearrangement links TRBV5-6 to TRBJ2-7; perhaps TRBD2 as D (6 bases). From germline, CDR1 is SGHDT and CDR2 YYEEEE. V was shortened by 1 base and J by 0 bases, with 8 bases between the two germline ends. The CDR3 consists of 14 residues. The CDR3 loop is CASSLLGGSYEQYF. In DNA form, the CDR3 reads TGTGCCAGCAGCTTGCTGGGGGGCTCCTACGAGCAGTACTTC.

This sequence joins TRBV6-5 and TRBJ2-7, with TRBD1 matching 7 bases. Germline values: CDR1 MNHEY, CDR2 SVGAGI. CDR3 length: 13 residues. Trimming cost V 1 base and J 5 bases; bases outside gene matches: 2. The CDR3 sequence: CASSYLQGNEQYF. The CDR3 DNA is TGTGCCAGCAGTTACTTACAGGGGAACGAGCAGTACTTC.

This clone was found once. The J gene is TRBJ2-1, the V gene TRBV11-2; 12 bases are shared with TRBD2. The J segment lost 15 bases and the V segment lost 5 bases, leaving 5 bases of the junction unmatched. Germline V gives CDR1 SGHAT, CDR2 FQNNGV. The CDR3 sequence is 12 residues long. This chain's CDR3 is CASSPRTSGVFF. The CDR3 DNA sequence: TGTGCCAGCAGCCCTAGGACTAGCGGGGTGTTCTTC.

The CDR3 DNA is TGTGCCAGCAGGGGGGGACTAGCTGGAGATACGCAGTATTTT. Translation: CASRGGLAGDTQYF. The V call is TRBV2, the J call TRBJ2-3; 9 bases are a match to TRBD2. The junction had 6 bases not matched to a gene; V was cut back by 6 bases and J by 5 bases. CDR1 SNHLY and CDR2 FYNNEI come from the germline V gene. The CDR3 consists of 14 residues.

The genes are TRBV7-2 and TRBJ1-3; TRBD1 agrees at 7 bases. There are 15 residues in the CDR3. V lost 1 base to trimming and J lost 3 bases; unmatched junction nucleotides: 3. CDR1 and CDR2 (germline): SGHTA, FQGNSA. The CDR3 loop is CASSLGDRDGNTIYF. CDR3 nucleotide sequence: TGTGCCAGCAGCTTAGGAGACAGGGATGGAAACACCATATATTTT.

V is TRBV7-9 and J is TRBJ1-1; a weak D match, TRBD1 (5 bases). This CDR3 has 14 amino acids. CDR1 is SEHNR, CDR2 FQNEAQ, per germline (reference sequence). V lost 3 bases and J lost 5, with 13 bases in between. The CDR3 nucleotides are TGTGCCAGCAGCTTTGTGACAGAAGGTACTGAAGCTTTCTTT. This translates into CASSFVTEGTEAFF.

This rearrangement joins TRBV19 to TRBJ1-2; 8 bases fit TRBD1. The germline V gene encodes CDR1 LNHDA and CDR2 SQIVND (reference sequence). Trimming at V came to 1 base and at J to 1 base, leaving 8 bases not matched to a gene. The CDR3 totals 17 residues. The CDR3 loop is CASSIVPGGLFNYGYTF. As DNA, the CDR3 is TGTGCCAGTAGTATAGTCCCAGGGGGCCTATTTAACTATGGCTACACCTTC.

V is TRBV6-1 and J is TRBJ1-2, with TRBD1 as a possible D gene (5 bases). Trimming took 3 bases from V and 6 from J, leaving 17 bases between them. The CDR3 sequence is 15 residues long. From germline, CDR1 is MNHNS and CDR2 SASEGT. CDR3 nucleotide sequence: TGTGCCAGCAGTGACCAACCGGGGAGGGGCCATGGCTACACCTTC. Its translation is CASSDQPGRGHGYTF.

This clone was found a few times. The chain uses TRBV2 and TRBJ2-7, with 13 bases lining up with TRBD2. The CDR3 is 15 amino acids. Germline V gene data show CDR1 as SNHLY and CDR2 as FYNNEI. V trimming: 7 bases; J trimming: 7 bases; junction bases outside the gene matches: 10. Here the CDR3 DNA reads TGTGCCAGCAATCTACTAGCGGGAGGGCCGGGGGAGCAGTACGTC. It codes for CASNLLAGGPGEQYV.

The CDR3 DNA sequence: TGTGCCAGCAGGGGGACAGGGGATAATTCACCCCTCCACTTT. It specifies CASRGTGDNSPLHF. The J gene is TRBJ1-6, the V gene TRBV7-2; the match to TRBD1 covers 10 bases. The CDR3 is 14 residues long. Germline V gene sequence: CDR1 SGHTA, CDR2 FQGNSA. Germline trimming cut 6 bases from V and 5 bases from J; bases unmatched to any gene: 1. Combining the CDR3 with reference TRBV7-2 and TRBJ1-6 gives the whole variable domain GAGVSQSPSNKVTEKGKDVELRCDPISGHTALYWYRQSLGQGLEFLIYFQGNSAPDKSGLPSDRFSAERTGGSVSTLTIQRTQQEDSAVYLCASRGTGDNSPLHFGNGTRLTVT.

This clone was seen repeatedly, ten times or more. In DNA form, the CDR3 reads TGTGCCTGGAGTGTGGGAGGAGTCGGTGAAAAACTGTTTTTT. It is translated as CAWSVGGVGEKLFF. The chain links TRBV30 to TRBJ1-4; D gene unclear. V was trimmed by 0 bases and J by 7 bases, leaving 12 bases between them. CDR3 size: 14 residues. Germline V gene data show CDR1 as GTSNPN and CDR2 as SVGIG (reference sequence).

In this sample, this clone turned up a few times. The chain is built from TRBV5-4 and TRBJ1-1; maybe TRBD1 (5 bases). The CDR3 is 14 amino acids. Deletions cut 0 bases from V and 1 base from J, with 7 bases between. Germline assignment: CDR1 SGHNT and CDR2 YYREEE (reference sequence). CDR3 DNA: TGTGCCAGCAGCTTGGGACAGACGAACACTGAAGCTTTCTTT. Translation gives CASSLGQTNTEAFF.

J is TRBJ2-1 and V is TRBV5-1, with D perhaps TRBD2 (6 bases). The germline V gene has CDR1 SGHRS and CDR2 YFSETQ. The ends were cut back, 1 base at V and 9 bases at J, with 11 bases in the middle. The CDR3 runs to 13 residues. The DNA for the CDR3 is TGCGCCAGCAGCTTGAAGTGGGGGGTTGAGCAGTTCTTC. Translation: CASSLKWGVEQFF.

This clone occurred once. The chain is built from TRBV6-5 and TRBJ1-1; D might be TRBD1 (6 bases). V lost 6 bases, J lost 0 bases, and 14 bases lay in between. This CDR3 contains 15 residues. CDR1 is MNHEY and CDR2 is SVGAGI in the germline V gene. This CDR3 reads CASRPPRGMNTEAFF. The CDR3 nucleotides are TGTGCCAGCAGACCCCCTAGGGGGATGAACACTGAAGCTTTCTTT.

The chain recombines TRBV24-1 with TRBJ2-1, with 7 bases fitting TRBD2. The germline V gene has CDR1 KGHDR and CDR2 SFDVKD. The junction had 5 bases not matched to a gene; V was cut back by 1 base and J by 12 bases. This CDR3 has 13 residues. The CDR3: CATSDFWGGAQFF. CDR3 DNA sequence: TGTGCCACCAGTGATTTCTGGGGGGGAGCGCAGTTCTTC.

Points on this clone: Other DNA sequences in the sample encode the same CDR3. The CDR3 bases are TGCACGGGGACAGGGGGCTACAATGAGCAGTTCTTC. Protein product: CTGTGGYNEQFF. The chain combines TRBV29-1 with TRBJ2-1; 11 bases align to TRBD1. CDR3 size: 12 residues. Germline-derived CDR1 and CDR2 are SQVTM and ANQGSEA.

This clone was picked up one time. The CDR3 DNA reads as TGCAGCGTTGAAGGGGGCGGGGGAGAGACCCAGTACTTC. This translates into CSVEGGGGETQYF. The chain recombines TRBV29-1 with TRBJ2-5, with 7 nucleotides matching TRBD2. With 1 base clipped from V and 4 bases from J, the junction kept 3 bases outside the gene matches. This CDR3 has 13 amino acids. CDR1 SQVTM and CDR2 ANQGSEA come from the germline V gene.